This T cell receptor beta chain was captured in a study of naive and memory T cell subsets. The CDR3 spans 12 residues. Germline loops: CDR1 SGHTA, CDR2 FQGNSA. V was trimmed by 5 bases and J by 4 bases, leaving 9 bases between them. The beta constant-region primer was an equimolar mix of two oligonucleotides covering TRBC1 and TRBC2. TCRdb passed the UMI-ligation and nested PCR reads through MiXCR, listing each CDR3 protein once. The repertoire consists of 140,000 to 150,000 distinct CDR3 sequences, with 17% occurring once and the leading ten covering more than 0.13%. Sequences were obtained from naive CD4+ T cells from blood. The chain is built from TRBV7-2 and TRBJ2-7; no clear D. The receptor was isolated from a human donor in good health. The CDR3 reads CASSRSWYEQYF. The CDR3 nucleotides read TGTGCCAGCAGCCGGTCGTGGTACGAGCAGTACTTC. Combining the CDR3 with reference TRBV7-2 and TRBJ2-7 gives the whole variable domain GAGVSQSPSNKVTEKGKDVELRCDPISGHTALYWYRQSLGQGLEFLIYFQGNSAPDKSGLPSDRFSAERTGGSVSTLTIQRTQQEDSAVYLCASSRSWYEQYFGPGTRLTVT.